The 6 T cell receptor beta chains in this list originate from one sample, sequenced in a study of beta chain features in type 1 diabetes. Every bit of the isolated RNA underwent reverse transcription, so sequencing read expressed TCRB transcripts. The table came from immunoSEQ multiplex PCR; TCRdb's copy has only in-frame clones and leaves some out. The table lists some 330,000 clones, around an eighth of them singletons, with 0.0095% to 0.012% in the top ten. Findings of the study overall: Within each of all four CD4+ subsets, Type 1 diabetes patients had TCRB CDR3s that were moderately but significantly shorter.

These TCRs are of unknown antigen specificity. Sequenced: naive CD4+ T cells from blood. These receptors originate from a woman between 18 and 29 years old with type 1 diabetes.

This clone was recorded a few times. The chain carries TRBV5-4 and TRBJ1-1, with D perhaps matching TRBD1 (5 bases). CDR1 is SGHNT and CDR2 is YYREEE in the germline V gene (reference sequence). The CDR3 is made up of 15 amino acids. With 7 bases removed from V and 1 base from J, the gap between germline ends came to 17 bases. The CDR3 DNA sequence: TGTGCCAGCGGACGAACTAACAGGCAGAACACTGAAGCTTTCTTT. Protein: CASGRTNRQNTEAFF.

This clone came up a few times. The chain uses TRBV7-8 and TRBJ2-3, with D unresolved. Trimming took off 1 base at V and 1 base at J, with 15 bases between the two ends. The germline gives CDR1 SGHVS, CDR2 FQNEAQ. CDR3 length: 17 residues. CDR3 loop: CASSLGPAASRTDTQYF. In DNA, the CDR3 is TGTGCCAGCAGCTTAGGGCCGGCGGCCTCGCGCACAGATACGCAGTATTTT.

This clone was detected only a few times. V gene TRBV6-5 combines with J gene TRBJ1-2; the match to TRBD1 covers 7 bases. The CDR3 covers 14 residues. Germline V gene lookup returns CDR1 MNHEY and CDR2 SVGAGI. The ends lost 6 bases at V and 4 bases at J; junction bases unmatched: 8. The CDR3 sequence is CASSDTGQLYGYTF. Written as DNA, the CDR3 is TGTGCCAGCAGCGATACGGGACAGCTCTATGGCTACACCTTC.

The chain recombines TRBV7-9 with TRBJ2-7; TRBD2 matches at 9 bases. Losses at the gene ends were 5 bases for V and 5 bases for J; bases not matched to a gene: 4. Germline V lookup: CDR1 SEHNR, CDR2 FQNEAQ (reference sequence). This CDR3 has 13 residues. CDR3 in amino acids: CASSDGLANEQYF. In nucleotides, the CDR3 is TGTGCCAGCAGCGACGGACTAGCGAACGAGCAGTACTTC.

The CDR3 bases are TGTGCCAGCAGCTTACAACAGGGCAATCAGCCCCAGCATTTT. Translating gives CASSLQQGNQPQHF. The V and J genes are TRBV7-2 and TRBJ1-5; maybe TRBD1 (5 bases). Trimming removed 2 bases at V and 2 bases at J, with 7 bases between. The CDR3 loop spans 14 amino acids. CDR1 and CDR2 (germline): SGHTA, FQGNSA. The variable domain in full, completed from reference TRBV7-2 and TRBJ1-5, reads GAGVSQSPSNKVTEKGKDVELRCDPISGHTALYWYRQSLGQGLEFLIYFQGNSAPDKSGLPSDRFSAERTGGSVSTLTIQRTQQEDSAVYLCASSLQQGNQPQHFGDGTRLSIL.

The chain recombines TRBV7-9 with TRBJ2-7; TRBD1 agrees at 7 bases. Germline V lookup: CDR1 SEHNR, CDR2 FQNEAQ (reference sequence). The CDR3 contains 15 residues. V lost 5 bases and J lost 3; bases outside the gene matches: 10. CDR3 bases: TGTGCCAGCAGCCGTCCTGGGACAGTGATCTACGAGCAGTACTTC. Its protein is CASSRPGTVIYEQYF.